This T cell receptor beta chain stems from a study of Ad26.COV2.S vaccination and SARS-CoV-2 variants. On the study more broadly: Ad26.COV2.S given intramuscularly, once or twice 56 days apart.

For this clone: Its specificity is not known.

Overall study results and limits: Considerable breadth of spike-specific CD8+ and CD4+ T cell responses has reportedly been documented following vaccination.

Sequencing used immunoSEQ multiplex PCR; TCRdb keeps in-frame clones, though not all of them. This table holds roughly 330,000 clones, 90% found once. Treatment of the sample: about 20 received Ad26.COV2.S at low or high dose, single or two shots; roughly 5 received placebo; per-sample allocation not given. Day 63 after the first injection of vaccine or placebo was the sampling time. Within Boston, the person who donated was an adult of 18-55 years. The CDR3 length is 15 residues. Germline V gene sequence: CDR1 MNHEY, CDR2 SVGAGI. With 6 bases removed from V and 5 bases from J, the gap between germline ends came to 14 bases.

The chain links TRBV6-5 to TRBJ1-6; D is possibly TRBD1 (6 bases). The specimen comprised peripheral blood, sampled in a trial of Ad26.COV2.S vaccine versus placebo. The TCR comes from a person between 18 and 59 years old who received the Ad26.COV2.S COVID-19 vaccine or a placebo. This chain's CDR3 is CASRDSGSHNSPLHF. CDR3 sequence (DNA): TGTGCCAGCAGGGACAGCGGATCCCATAATTCACCCCTCCACTTT.